This T cell receptor (beta chain) is from a study of blood T cell repertoires in COVID-19. Study-wide context: COVID-19 samples collected from the United States, Italy and Spain covered acute and convalescent phases.

Germline lookup yields CDR1 MNHEY and CDR2 SVGEGT. The CDR3 totals 17 residues. J lost 0 bases, V lost 5 bases, and 9 bases had no gene match. The study recruited people aged about 18 to 95 years across about two dozen US areas. Recovered status applied to Cohort 3 donors who had two consecutive negative PCRs. It also applied to those with clearance or with symptom resolution. Using immunoSEQ multiplex PCR, the repertoire was profiled, and TCRdb retains in-frame clones only, with some absent. The table includes roughly 140,000 clones, about 82% detected once. The sequenced sample was PBMCs or T cells enriched from blood (not recorded which). The TCR sequence derives from a woman in her forties who had recovered from COVID-19. This sequence joins TRBV6-2 or TRBV6-3 and TRBJ2-3; the match to TRBD2 covers 9 bases. The CDR3, as DNA: TGTGCCAGCAGTCCCAGGCTCAGCGGGGGGAGCACAGATACGCAGTATTTT. Residues: CASSPRLSGGSTDTQYF.